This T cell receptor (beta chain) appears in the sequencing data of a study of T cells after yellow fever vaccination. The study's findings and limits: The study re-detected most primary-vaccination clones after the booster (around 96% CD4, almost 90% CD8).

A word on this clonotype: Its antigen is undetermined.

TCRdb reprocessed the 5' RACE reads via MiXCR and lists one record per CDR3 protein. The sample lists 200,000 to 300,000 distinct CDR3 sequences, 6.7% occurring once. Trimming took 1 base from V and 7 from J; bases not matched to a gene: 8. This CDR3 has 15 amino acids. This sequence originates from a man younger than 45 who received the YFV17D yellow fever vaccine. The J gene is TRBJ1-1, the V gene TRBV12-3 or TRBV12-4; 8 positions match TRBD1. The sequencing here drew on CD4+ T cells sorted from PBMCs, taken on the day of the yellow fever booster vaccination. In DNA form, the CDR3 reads TGTGCCAGCAGTTTAGTATTCAGGGGGCCTATTGAAGCTTTCTTT. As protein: CASSLVFRGPIEAFF.